The T cell receptor (beta chain) described here comes from a study of blood T cell repertoires in COVID-19. Across the study: Whether acute or convalescent, the COVID-19 samples came from the United States, Italy and Spain. PBMCs, B-cell-depleted T cells, or T cells were the source of the cDNA or gDNA that made up the material.

In the original processing: Estimated nucleated cell counts came from reference gene primer amplification. Sequenced by immunoSEQ multiplex PCR; TCRdb stores in-frame clones only, minus some. That table supplies the V and J calls and clone size; D and trimming were determined from the DNA. The table includes about 87,000 clones, about 80% detected once. This clone was detected once. Sequenced input: peripheral blood. The clonotype was recovered from a woman in her 70s with acute or convalescent COVID-19.

Written as DNA, the CDR3 is TGCGCCAGCAGCGTCACAGGGGGGGCGGGGACCGGGGAGCTGTTTTTT. Translation gives CASSVTGGAGTGELFF. The chain carries TRBV5-1 and TRBJ2-2, with TRBD1 as a possible D gene (8 bases). Between the trimmed V and J ends, which lost 4 bases and 5 bases, there was a span of 18 bases. CDR1 and CDR2 (germline): SGHRS, YFSETQ. The CDR3 has 16 amino acids. Based on the CDR3 plus reference TRBV5-1 and TRBJ2-2, the full variable domain is KAGVTQTPRYLIKTRGQQVTLSCSPISGHRSVSWYQQTPGQGLQFLFEYFSETQRNKGNFPGRFSGRQFSNSRSEMNVSTLELGDSALYLCASSVTGGAGTGELFFGEGSRLTVL.